This T cell receptor beta chain was profiled in a study of T-cell memory formation after mild COVID-19. Study details: Each donor largely had its own TCR clusters.

The CDR3 has 14 residues. V was shortened by 6 bases and J by 1 base, with 12 bases between the two germline ends. About this clonotype itself: Its target is unknown.

Whole-study results and caveats: Most CD4+ clones that shrank were in CM and EM, while CD8+ ones turned up in EMRA.

Via MiXCR, TCRdb re-called the 5' RACE reads, giving one row per CDR3 protein. This repertoire shows 430,000 or so distinct CDR3 sequences, more than 20% found once; its top ten account for around 12%. The sample was PBMCs or a T cell subset sorted from them (not recorded which). This chain uses TRBV12-3 or TRBV12-4 with TRBJ1-1; tentatively, D is TRBD1 (5 bases). The receptor comes from an adult woman who had mild COVID-19 (a few samples of this study predate the infection). Cell type and time point are not known. CDR3 nucleotides: TGTGCCAGCAGGGACGGCGGGGGGAACACTGAAGCTTTCTTT. Translation gives CASRDGGGNTEAFF.